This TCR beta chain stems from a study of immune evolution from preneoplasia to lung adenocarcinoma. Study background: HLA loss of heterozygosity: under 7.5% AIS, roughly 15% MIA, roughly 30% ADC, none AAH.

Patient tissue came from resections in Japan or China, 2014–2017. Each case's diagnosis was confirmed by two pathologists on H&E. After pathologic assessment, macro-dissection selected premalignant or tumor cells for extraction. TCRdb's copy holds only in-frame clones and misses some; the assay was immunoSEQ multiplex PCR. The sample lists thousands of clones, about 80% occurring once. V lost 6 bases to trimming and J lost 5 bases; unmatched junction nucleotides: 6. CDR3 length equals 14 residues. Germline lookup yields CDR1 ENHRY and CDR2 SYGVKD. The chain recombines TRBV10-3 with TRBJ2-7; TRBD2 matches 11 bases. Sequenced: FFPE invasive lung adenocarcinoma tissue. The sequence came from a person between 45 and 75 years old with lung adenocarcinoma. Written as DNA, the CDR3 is TGTGCCATCAGCTCACTAGCGGGAGAGGACGAGCAGTACTTC. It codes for CAISSLAGEDEQYF.